These 15 T cell receptor beta chains were all obtained from the same sample, sequenced in a study of beta chain features in type 1 diabetes. TCRB transcripts that were expressed got sequenced, as all of the isolated RNA had been reverse transcribed. The table came from immunoSEQ multiplex PCR; TCRdb's copy has only in-frame clones and leaves some out. The sample shows around 200,000 clones, around 13% of them seen only once. The sample consisted of central memory CD4+ T cells from blood. The receptors stem from a woman younger than 30 in good health.

This clone came up a few times. This chain links TRBV30 with TRBJ1-5, with a weak D call TRBD1 (5 bases). Germline V gene data show CDR1 as GTSNPN and CDR2 as SVGIG (reference sequence). The CDR3 contains 15 residues. V lost 3 bases and J 4 bases, leaving 16 bases between the germline ends. The DNA of the CDR3 is TGTGCCTGGAGAAGGTACGGGGGGGTAAATCAGCCCCAGCATTTT. Residues: CAWRRYGGVNQPQHF.

The rearrangement joins TRBV7-2 to TRBJ2-7; no clear D. Between the trimmed V and J ends, which lost 5 bases and 0 bases, there was a span of 5 bases. From germline, CDR1 is SGHTA and CDR2 FQGNSA. The CDR3 spans 12 residues. The CDR3 protein is CASSTGSYEQYF. The CDR3 DNA reads TGTGCCAGCAGCACGGGCTCCTACGAGCAGTACTTC.

The rearrangement links TRBV6-1 to TRBJ2-5; a possible D gene is TRBD2 (6 bases). CDR1 is MNHNS, CDR2 SASEGT, per germline. This CDR3 region has 15 residues. The germline V and J ends were trimmed by 10 bases and 0 bases, with 18 bases remaining between them. CDR3 loop: CATRGRAGYQETQYF. The DNA for the CDR3 is TGTGCCACCCGCGGGCGGGCGGGGTACCAAGAGACCCAGTACTTC.

The V gene is TRBV27, the J gene TRBJ2-7, with 10 bases matching TRBD2. After removal of 5 bases from V and 5 bases from J, the junction contained 15 bases not matched to a gene. CDR1 MNHEY and CDR2 SMNVEV come from the germline V gene (reference sequence). CDR3 length equals 17 residues. The CDR3 here is CASSPTHRAGGPDEQYF. CDR3 DNA: TGTGCCAGCAGTCCCACCCATAGAGCGGGAGGGCCCGACGAGCAGTACTTC.

This chain uses TRBV5-1 with TRBJ2-7; 11 bases are shared with TRBD1. CDR1 is SGHRS and CDR2 is YFSETQ in the germline V gene. V was pared by 4 bases and J by 12 bases, with 12 bases of the junction left unmatched. The CDR3 covers 14 residues. CDR3 coding DNA: TGCGCCAGCAGCCTAGGACAGGGGGCTCCCTATGCGTACTTC. Residues: CASSLGQGAPYAYF. Full variable domain (rest looked up from reference TRBV5-1 and TRBJ2-7): KAGVTQTPRYLIKTRGQQVTLSCSPISGHRSVSWYQQTPGQGLQFLFEYFSETQRNKGNFPGRFSGRQFSNSRSEMNVSTLELGDSALYLCASSLGQGAPYAYFGPGTRLTVT.

The V gene is TRBV7-2, the J gene TRBJ2-4, with 7 positions matching TRBD1. The CDR3 spans 17 residues. Germline V gene data show CDR1 as SGHTA and CDR2 as FQGNSA. The ends lost 5 bases at V and 4 bases at J; junction bases unmatched: 14. The DNA for the CDR3 is TGTGCCAGCAGCCCCAAAGCCCCGGGACAGCAAAAAAACATTCAGTACTTC. Amino acids: CASSPKAPGQQKNIQYF.

Only a few counts were recorded for this clone. This chain uses TRBV18 with TRBJ1-3; TRBD1 might be the D (5 bases). From germline, CDR1 is KGHSH and CDR2 LQKENI. The V and J ends lost 0 bases and 0 bases respectively, with 18 bases between them. The CDR3 contains 19 residues. In DNA form, the CDR3 reads TGTGCCAGCTCACCACCGAGTAGGGGTCTACTCAGCTCTGGAAACACCATATATTTT. Protein product: CASSPPSRGLLSSGNTIYF. Full variable domain (outside the CDR3, taken from reference TRBV18 and TRBJ1-3): NAGVMQNPRHLVRRRGQEARLRCSPMKGHSHVYWYRQLPEEGLKFMVYLQKENIIDESGMPKERFSAEFPKEGPSILRIQQVVRGDSAAYFCASSPPSRGLLSSGNTIYFGEGSWLTVV.

This clone was counted between two and nine times. V is TRBV6-6 and J is TRBJ1-5, with D possibly being TRBD1 (6 bases). Germline V CDR1 and CDR2: MNHNY, SVGAGI (reference sequence). The CDR3 is 13 residues long. The V end was cut by 6 bases, the J end by 7 bases, with 13 bases between. Here the CDR3 DNA reads TGTGCCAGCAGCGAGGGGGTCAGGCAGCCCCAGCATTTT. Its translation: CASSEGVRQPQHF.

This chain joins TRBV30 and TRBJ2-3; 11 nucleotides line up with TRBD2. The length of the CDR3 is 15 residues. From germline, CDR1 is GTSNPN and CDR2 SVGIG (reference sequence). After removal of 7 bases from V and 0 bases from J, the junction contained 6 bases not matched to a gene. The CDR3 region is CASTSGKVSTDTQYF. The CDR3 nucleotides read TGTGCCTCGACTAGCGGGAAAGTAAGCACAGATACGCAGTATTTT. The variable domain in full, with the rest retrieved from reference TRBV30 and TRBJ2-3, is SQTIHQWPATLVQPVGSPLSLECTVEGTSNPNLYWYRQAAGRGLQLLFYSVGIGQISSEVPQNLSASRPQDRQFILSSKKLLLSDSGFYLCASTSGKVSTDTQYFGPGTRLTVL.

The chain carries TRBV29-1 and TRBJ2-7; D perhaps matches TRBD2 (5 bases). The CDR3 consists of 12 residues. CDR1 is SQVTM and CDR2 is ANQGSEA in the germline V gene. The V gene lost 6 bases and the J gene lost 2 bases, with 11 bases spanning the gap. CDR3 amino acids: CSVVPGTYEQYF. In nucleotides, the CDR3 is TGCAGCGTGGTGCCGGGGACCTACGAGCAGTACTTC.

This clone was seen a handful of times. J is TRBJ1-3 and V is TRBV7-9; D remains unclear. This CDR3 has 14 residues. Trimming stripped 7 bases from V and 2 bases from J, with 12 bases between. Germline CDR1 is SEHNR and CDR2 is FQNEAQ (reference sequence). The CDR3 bases are TGTGCCAGCAACGGAAGAGGAGCTGGAAACACCATATATTTT. Amino acid sequence: CASNGRGAGNTIYF.

This clone was found a few times. The chain has TRBV7-2 and TRBJ2-4; TRBD2 matches 10 bases. Germline CDR1 SGHTA, CDR2 FQGNSA. V trimming: 4 bases; J trimming: 15 bases; junction bases outside the gene matches: 6. The CDR3 is made up of 12 amino acids. CDR3 protein: CASSSQREGLYF. CDR3 DNA: TGTGCCAGCAGCTCTCAGCGGGAGGGCTTGTACTTC.

The sample holds one count of this clone. The chain carries TRBV11-2 and TRBJ2-5; unclear D gene. The ends were cut back, 1 base at V and 5 bases at J, with 5 bases in the middle. Looked up from germline, CDR1 is SGHAT and CDR2 is FQNNGV. The length of the CDR3 is 12 residues. CDR3 loop: CASSLVEETQYF. CDR3 sequence (DNA): TGTGCCAGCAGCTTAGTAGAGGAGACCCAGTACTTC.

This clone occurred once. The V and J genes are TRBV2 and TRBJ2-1, with D unclear. From germline, CDR1 is SNHLY and CDR2 FYNNEI. This CDR3 is built from 13 residues. V lost 1 base, J lost 5 bases, and 6 bases lay in between. CDR3 DNA: TGTGCCAGCAGTGAAGTTGCGAACAATGAGCAGTTCTTC. It yields the protein CASSEVANNEQFF.

The chain uses TRBV5-1 and TRBJ1-1, with unresolved D. Germline-derived CDR1 and CDR2 are SGHRS and YFSETQ. The CDR3 totals 15 residues. V lost 3 bases and J lost 6, with 18 bases in between. Here the CDR3 DNA reads TGCGCCAGCAGCTCAAGTCCGGGGAGGTTCGCTGAAGCTTTCTTT. This encodes CASSSSPGRFAEAFF.